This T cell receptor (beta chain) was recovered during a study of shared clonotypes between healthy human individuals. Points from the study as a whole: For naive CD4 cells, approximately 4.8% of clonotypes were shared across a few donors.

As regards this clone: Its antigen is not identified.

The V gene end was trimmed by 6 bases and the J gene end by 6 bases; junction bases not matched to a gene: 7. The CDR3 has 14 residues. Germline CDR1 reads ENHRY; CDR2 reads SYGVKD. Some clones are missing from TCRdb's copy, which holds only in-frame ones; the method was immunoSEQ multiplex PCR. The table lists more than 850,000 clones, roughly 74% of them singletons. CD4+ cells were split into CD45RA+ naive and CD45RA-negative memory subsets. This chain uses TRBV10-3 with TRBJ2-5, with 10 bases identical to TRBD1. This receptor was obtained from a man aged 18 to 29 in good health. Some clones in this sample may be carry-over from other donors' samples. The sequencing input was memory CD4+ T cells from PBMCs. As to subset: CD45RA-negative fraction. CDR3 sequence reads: CAIRDRGRTQTQYF. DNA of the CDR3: TGTGCCATCAGAGACAGGGGGCGTACGCAGACCCAGTACTTC.